This TCR beta chain was documented in a study of blood T cell repertoires in COVID-19. Overall study: Collection of acute and convalescent COVID-19 samples took place in the United States, Italy and Spain. T cells, B-cell-depleted T cells, or PBMCs supplied cDNA or gDNA.

V lost 2 bases and J 6 bases, leaving 13 bases between the germline ends. From germline, CDR1 is KGHSH and CDR2 LQKENI. The CDR3 length is 14 residues. Under the authors' procedure: Estimated nucleated cell counts came from reference gene primer amplification. Here immunoSEQ multiplex PCR was the method, and the copy in TCRdb shows in-frame clones only, minus some. Clone size and the V and J calls come from that table; the DNA yielded D and trimming. Of some 80,000 clones listed, roughly 84% were seen once; the top ten hold over 9.5%. Recruited during active infection, patients (from Seattle) were subsequently followed longitudinally.

This TCR was recovered from a man aged 55 to 69 with COVID-19, enrolled during active disease. V gene TRBV18 combines with J gene TRBJ1-2, with a weak D call TRBD1 (6 bases). Specimen: peripheral blood. The CDR3 reads CASSPLQGRDGYTF. CDR3 coding DNA: TGTGCCAGCTCACCATTACAGGGAAGAGATGGCTACACCTTC.